This is a list of T cell receptor beta chains from one sample in a study of beta chain features in type 1 diabetes. Assay: immunoSEQ multiplex PCR; the TCRdb copy retains only in-frame clones and omits some. The profile shows 900,000 or so clones, 15% to 20% of them singletons. Sequencing input: naive CD4+ T cells from blood. The receptor set was obtained from a woman aged 18-29 years in good health. Each CDR3 is given with its conserved first and last residue. The order of the fields is clone size, J gene, D gene, V gene, CDR3 DNA, CDR3 protein. A D gene is named only where the DNA matches it firmly. Expanded clones are given a class, and other clones once, few, many or no size at all.

few | TRBJ2-5 | TRBD2 | TRBV7-3 | TGTGCCAGCAGCTTTCAAGCGGGAGGTTTTGAGACCCAGTACTTC | CASSFQAGGFETQYF
. | TRBJ2-7 | . | TRBV27 | TGTGCCAGCAGTTCCGTCGGCGGTTACTACGAGCAGTACTTC | CASSSVGGYYEQYF
few | TRBJ2-3 | TRBD2 | TRBV11-2 | TGTGCCAGCAGCTCCACTAGCGGGAGTGGCACAGATACGCAGTATTTT | CASSSTSGSGTDTQYF
few | TRBJ2-7 | . | TRBV10-3 | TGTGCCATCAGTGGGCAGGGCTACGAGCAGTACTTC | CAISGQGYEQYF
. | TRBJ2-2 | . | TRBV7-9 | TGTGCCAGCAGCTTAGCGGTCCTAGCCTTCACCGGGGAGCTGTTTTTT | CASSLAVLAFTGELFF
few | TRBJ1-1 | . | TRBV9 | TGTGCCAGCAGCGTCCAGGTGACCACTGAAGCTTTCTTT | CASSVQVTTEAFF
. | TRBJ2-7 | . | TRBV7-9 | TGTGCCAGCAGCTTAGGCGAGGGGGGCTACGAGCAGTACTTC | CASSLGEGGYEQYF
few | TRBJ1-5 | . | TRBV28 | TGTGCCAGCAGTTTATGGTCACTAAAGGACAATCAGCCCCAGCATTTT | CASSLWSLKDNQPQHF
. | TRBJ2-2 | . | TRBV19 | TGTGCCAGCCGGGCCAAATCGACCGGGGAGCTGTTTTTT | CASRAKSTGELFF
. | TRBJ2-7 | TRBD2 | TRBV7-2 | TGTGCCAGCAGCCCAACCGGGACTAGCGGACCCTACGAGCAGTACTTC | CASSPTGTSGPYEQYF
. | TRBJ2-1 | . | TRBV5-1 | TGCGCCAGCAGCTCCGGGACTTTTTACAATGAGCAGTTCTTC | CASSSGTFYNEQFF
few | TRBJ2-7 | . | TRBV5-4 | TGTGCCAGCAGCAACGGGATTGTGAGATACGAGCAGTACTTC | CASSNGIVRYEQYF
. | TRBJ2-5 | TRBD2 | TRBV6-1 | TGTGCCAGCAGGAAGCCGGGACTAGCTAGGGAGACCCAGTACTTC | CASRKPGLARETQYF
few | TRBJ2-1 | TRBD1 | TRBV19 | TGTGCCAGTAGTATAGATCTTTCCGGGACAGGGGGCAGTTTACAGTTCTTC | CASSIDLSGTGGSLQFF